The 20 T cell receptor beta chains presented below share a single source sample, sequenced in a study of blood T cell dynamics during melanoma immunotherapy. The time point is: pre-treatment baseline. The assay was immunoSEQ multiplex PCR, and TCRdb's table has in-frame clones only and misses some. The table shows approximately 17,000 clones, with about nine tenths occurring only once. Material: blood, obtained from a patient treated with checkpoint blockade. These receptors all stem from a human donor with melanoma.

V gene TRBV18 combines with J gene TRBJ2-2, with TRBD2 as a possible D gene (5 bases). Germline assignment: CDR1 KGHSH and CDR2 LQKENI. V was shortened by 2 bases and J by 10 bases, with 17 bases between the two germline ends. The CDR3 length is 15 residues. The CDR3, as DNA: TGTGCCAGCTCACCAATCTTAGCGCGAGCAATGGAGCTGTTTTTT. This encodes CASSPILARAMELFF.

The chain is built from TRBV7-7 and TRBJ1-2; 7 bases are shared with TRBD1. The germline gives CDR1 SSHAT, CDR2 FNYEAQ (reference sequence). The junction had 16 bases not matched to a gene; V was cut back by 1 base and J by 2 bases. This CDR3 comprises 19 residues. As DNA, the CDR3 is TGTGCCAGCAGCTTAGGCCCTCTGAAACAGGGGCTGGAGAACTATGGCTACACCTTC. Translating it yields CASSLGPLKQGLENYGYTF.

The chain uses TRBV9 and TRBJ1-3; D possibly corresponds to TRBD1 (6 bases). This CDR3 is built from 16 residues. The germline V and J ends were trimmed by 3 bases and 0 bases, with 13 bases remaining between them. The germline CDR1 and CDR2 sequences are SGDLS and YYNGEE. CDR3 sequence (DNA): TGTGCCAGCAGCGGGATGACAGGCCTCTCTGGAAACACCATATATTTT. Protein: CASSGMTGLSGNTIYF. Supplemented by reference TRBV9 and TRBJ1-3, the full variable domain reads DSGVTQTPKHLITATGQRVTLRCSPRSGDLSVYWYQQSLDQGLQFLIQYYNGEERAKGNILERFSAQQFPDLHSELNLSSLELGDSALYFCASSGMTGLSGNTIYFGEGSWLTVV.

The chain joins TRBV10-2 to TRBJ2-1, with 9 positions matching TRBD2. CDR1 and CDR2 (germline): WSHSY, SAAADI. Unmatched junction bases numbered 14, after V lost 7 bases and J lost 7 bases. CDR3 length equals 16 residues. DNA of the CDR3: TGCGCCAGCAAATCTTCCCAGCGGGGGGCGGGGAATGAGCAGTTCTTC. It is translated as CASKSSQRGAGNEQFF.

The chain uses TRBV11-3 and TRBJ2-5; the D call may be TRBD1 or TRBD2 (6 bases each). Germline CDR1 SGHNT, CDR2 YENEEA. CDR3 length: 13 amino acids. Trimming shortened V by 2 bases and J by 4 bases, and 8 bases separated the two germline ends. For the CDR3, the DNA is TGTGCCAGCAGCTTACGGGGGCTAGAGACCCAGTACTTC. The encoded protein is CASSLRGLETQYF.

This sequence joins TRBV19 and TRBJ2-5; no firm D call. This CDR3 is 14 amino acids long. V was cut by 6 bases and J by 1 base, with 12 bases left in between. Per the germline V gene, CDR1 is LNHDA and CDR2 is SQIVND (reference sequence). As DNA, the CDR3 is TGTGCCAGTAGCCTGTGGGTTTTCCAAGAGACCCAGTACTTC. Translation: CASSLWVFQETQYF.

The J gene is TRBJ2-1, the V gene TRBV5-1; 7 nucleotides align to TRBD1. The CDR3 is 14 residues long. V was clipped by 4 bases and J by 8 bases; unmatched bases: 9. Germline lookup yields CDR1 SGHRS and CDR2 YFSETQ. The CDR3 DNA reads TGCGCCAGCAGCGCCGGGACAGTCGGACATGAGCAGTTCTTC. As protein: CASSAGTVGHEQFF.

The chain joins TRBV2 to TRBJ2-7; D gene unclear. Between the trimmed V and J ends, which lost 4 bases and 0 bases, there was a span of 13 bases. The CDR3 contains 15 residues. Per the germline V gene, CDR1 is SNHLY and CDR2 is FYNNEI. CDR3 bases: TGTGCCAGCAGTGGGGCAAGTACTTACTCCTACGAGCAGTACTTC. Translating gives CASSGASTYSYEQYF.

V and J are TRBV7-3 and TRBJ1-3; D is undetermined. The CDR3 has 15 residues. Germline lookup yields CDR1 SGHTA and CDR2 FQGTGA. The ends were cut back, 8 bases at V and 2 bases at J, with 16 bases in the middle. CDR3 protein: CASFPPSRAGNTIYF. The CDR3 DNA follows: TGTGCCAGCTTCCCCCCCTCAAGGGCTGGAAACACCATATATTTT. The variable domain in full, with the rest retrieved from reference TRBV7-3 and TRBJ1-3, is GAGVSQTPSNKVTEKGKYVELRCDPISGHTALYWYRQSLGQGPEFLIYFQGTGAADDSGLPNDRFFAVRPEGSVSTLKIQRTERGDSAVYLCASFPPSRAGNTIYFGEGSWLTVV.

In its sample, this clone was seen once. The CDR3 here is CASSSPWATYNEQFF. The CDR3 nucleotides are TGTGCCAGCAGTTCACCTTGGGCCACCTACAATGAGCAGTTCTTC. This chain uses TRBV27 with TRBJ2-1; D is uncertain. Trimming removed 4 bases from V and 2 bases from J, with 12 bases in between. Germline CDR1 reads MNHEY; CDR2 reads SMNVEV (reference sequence). The CDR3 consists of 15 residues.

CDR3 sequence: CASSSTGTGPYEQYF. As DNA, the CDR3 is TGTGCCAGCAGTTCTACCGGGACAGGTCCCTACGAGCAGTACTTC. J is TRBJ2-7 and V is TRBV28, with 8 bases identical to TRBD1. Germline V gene data show CDR1 as MDHEN and CDR2 as SYDVKM. V dropped 4 bases and J dropped 2; count of bases not matched to a gene: 7. This CDR3 has 15 residues.

V usage is TRBV4-2 and J usage is TRBJ2-5, with TRBD1 identical over 8 bases. The J call is doubtful: the DNA matches TRBJ2-7 better. From germline, CDR1 is LGHNA and CDR2 YNFKEQ. This CDR3 has 16 amino acids. The CDR3 loop is CASSHIQTGEAYEQYF. CDR3 coding DNA: TGTGCCAGCAGCCACATCCAGACAGGGGAGGCCTACGAGCAGTACTTC.

The chain combines TRBV15 with TRBJ1-2; D unresolved. Trimming shortened V by 0 bases and J by 2 bases, and 7 bases separated the two germline ends. The germline V gene has CDR1 LNHNV and CDR2 YYDKDF (reference sequence). This CDR3 has 14 amino acids. In nucleotides, the CDR3 is TGTGCCACCAGCAGAGAGACGGAGAACTATGGCTACACCTTC. Protein sequence: CATSRETENYGYTF.

V usage is TRBV7-2 and J usage is TRBJ1-1, with D tentatively TRBD1 (5 bases). V lost 1 base to trimming and J lost 5 bases, with 14 bases between them. The CDR3 spans 15 residues. The V gene's germline CDR1 is SGHTA and CDR2 FQGNSA. CDR3 protein: CASSLDGLRGTEAFF. In DNA, the CDR3 is TGTGCCAGCAGCTTAGACGGGTTGAGGGGAACTGAAGCTTTCTTT.

The rearrangement links TRBV7-9 to TRBJ2-5; 9 bases map to TRBD1. This CDR3 is built from 19 residues. V was clipped by 0 bases and J by 4 bases; unmatched bases: 15. Germline V gene sequence: CDR1 SEHNR, CDR2 FQNEAQ (reference sequence). The CDR3 sequence: CASSLASGVVGTGTETQYF. Here the CDR3 DNA reads TGTGCCAGCAGCTTAGCATCCGGTGTCGTCGGGACAGGGACAGAGACCCAGTACTTC.

The chain uses TRBV10-3 and TRBJ1-2, with a tentative D call TRBD1 (6 bases). Germline values: CDR1 ENHRY, CDR2 SYGVKD. The CDR3 contains 13 residues. The V end lost 4 bases, the J end lost 4 bases, and 10 bases lay between the germline ends. The CDR3 bases are TGTGCCATCAGTGGGACAGACCTCTATGGCTACACCTTC. Its protein is CAISGTDLYGYTF.

The chain couples TRBV29-1 to TRBJ1-2; 9 nucleotides line up with TRBD1. V trimming: 1 base; J trimming: 6 bases; junction bases outside the gene matches: 9. Germline V CDR1 and CDR2: SQVTM, ANQGSEA. The CDR3 totals 15 residues. The CDR3: CSVEGPTGGRHGYTF. CDR3 DNA sequence: TGCAGCGTTGAAGGTCCGACAGGGGGAAGGCATGGCTACACCTTC.

This clone came up once. CDR3 protein: CAWRQGTNEKLFF. The CDR3 DNA follows: TGTGCCTGGAGACAGGGAACTAATGAAAAACTGTTTTTT. The chain carries TRBV30 and TRBJ1-4; D may be TRBD1 (6 bases). Germline loops: CDR1 GTSNPN, CDR2 SVGIG (reference sequence). The CDR3 is made up of 13 amino acids. Trimming pared 3 bases from V and 1 base from J, leaving 6 bases between.

This rearrangement joins TRBV28 to TRBJ1-4; D ambiguous. The CDR3 loop spans 12 amino acids. Looked up from germline, CDR1 is MDHEN and CDR2 is SYDVKM. Trimming removed 3 bases at V and 8 bases at J, with 7 bases between. The CDR3 protein is CASSFGGEKLFF. Written as DNA, the CDR3 is TGTGCCAGCAGTTTCGGAGGGGAAAAACTGTTTTTT.

CDR3 amino acids: CASGALYEQYF. DNA of the CDR3: TGTGCCAGCGGGGCGCTGTACGAGCAGTACTTC. This chain uses TRBV6-5 with TRBJ2-5; maybe TRBD1 (5 bases). The last part of the DNA fits TRBJ2-7 better; the J call may be wrong. CDR1 and CDR2 from the germline V gene are MNHEY and SVGAGI. This CDR3 has 11 residues.